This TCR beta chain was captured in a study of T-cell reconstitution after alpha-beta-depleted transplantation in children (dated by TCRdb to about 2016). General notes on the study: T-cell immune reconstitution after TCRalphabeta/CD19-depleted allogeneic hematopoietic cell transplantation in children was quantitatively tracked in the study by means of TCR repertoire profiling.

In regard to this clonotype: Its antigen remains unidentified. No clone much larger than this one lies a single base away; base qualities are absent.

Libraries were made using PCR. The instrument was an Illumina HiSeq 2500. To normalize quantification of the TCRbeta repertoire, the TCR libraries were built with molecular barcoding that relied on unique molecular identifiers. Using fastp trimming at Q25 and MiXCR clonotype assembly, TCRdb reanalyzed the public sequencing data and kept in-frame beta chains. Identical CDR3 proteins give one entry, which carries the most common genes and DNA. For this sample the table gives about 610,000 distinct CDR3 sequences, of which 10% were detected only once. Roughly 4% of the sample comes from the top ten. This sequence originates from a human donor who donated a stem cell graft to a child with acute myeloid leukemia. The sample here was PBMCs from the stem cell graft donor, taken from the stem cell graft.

The CDR3 region reads CSAREGPHRTDTQYF. The DNA sequence reads TGCAGTGCTAGAGAAGGGCCGCACCGCACAGATACGCAGTATTTT. This chain joins TRBV20-1 to TRBJ2-3; no D gene is confidently identified. The CDR3 contains 15 residues, cysteine and phenylalanine counted. Only the CDR3 DNA stays, 45 bases, in frame from base 1. The germline V gene (reference sequence) supplies CDR1 DFQATT and CDR2 SNEGSKA. The V and J ends are trimmed by 0 bases and 1 base, leaving 11 bases between them.